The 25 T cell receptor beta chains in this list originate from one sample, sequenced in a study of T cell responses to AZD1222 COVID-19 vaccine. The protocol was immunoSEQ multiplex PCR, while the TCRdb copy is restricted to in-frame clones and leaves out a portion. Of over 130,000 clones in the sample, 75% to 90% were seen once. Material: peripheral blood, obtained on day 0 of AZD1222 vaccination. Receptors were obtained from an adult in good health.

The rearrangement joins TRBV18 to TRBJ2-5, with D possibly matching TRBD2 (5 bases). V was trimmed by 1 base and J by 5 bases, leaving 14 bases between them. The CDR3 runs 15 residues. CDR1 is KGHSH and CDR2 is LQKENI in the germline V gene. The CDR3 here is CASSPRSSGWETQYF. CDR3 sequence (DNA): TGTGCCAGCTCACCACGGAGTTCGGGGTGGGAGACCCAGTACTTC.

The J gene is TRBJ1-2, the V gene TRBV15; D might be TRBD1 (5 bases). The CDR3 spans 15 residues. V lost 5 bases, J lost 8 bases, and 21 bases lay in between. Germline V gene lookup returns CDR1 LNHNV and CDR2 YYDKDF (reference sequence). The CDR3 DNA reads TGTGCCACCAGCGGAGGAAACAGGAGAGCCGGGGGCTACACCTTC. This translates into CATSGGNRRAGGYTF. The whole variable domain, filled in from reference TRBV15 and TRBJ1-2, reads DAMVIQNPRYQVTQFGKPVTLSCSQTLNHNVMYWYQQKSSQAPKLLFHYYDKDFNNEADTPDNFQSRRPNTSFCFLDIRSPGLGDTAMYLCATSGGNRRAGGYTFGSGTRLTVV.

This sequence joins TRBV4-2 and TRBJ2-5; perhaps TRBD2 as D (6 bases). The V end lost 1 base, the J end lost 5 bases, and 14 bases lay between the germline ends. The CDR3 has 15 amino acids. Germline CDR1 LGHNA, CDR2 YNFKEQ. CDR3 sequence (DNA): TGTGCCAGCAGCCAAGCCACCCTCCGGGGGGAGACCCAGTACTTC. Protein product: CASSQATLRGETQYF.

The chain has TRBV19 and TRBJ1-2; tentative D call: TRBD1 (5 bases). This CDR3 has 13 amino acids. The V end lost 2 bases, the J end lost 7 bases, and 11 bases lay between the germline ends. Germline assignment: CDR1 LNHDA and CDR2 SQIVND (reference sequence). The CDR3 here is CASSIQGVGGYTF. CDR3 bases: TGTGCCAGTAGTATACAGGGTGTAGGTGGCTACACCTTC.

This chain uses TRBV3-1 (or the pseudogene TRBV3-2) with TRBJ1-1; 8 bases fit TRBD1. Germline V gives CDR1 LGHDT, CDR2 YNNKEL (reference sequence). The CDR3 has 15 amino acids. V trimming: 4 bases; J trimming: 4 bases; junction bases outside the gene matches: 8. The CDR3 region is CASSLDSGGLTEAFF. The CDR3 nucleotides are TGTGCCAGCAGCCTTGATTCAGGGGGCCTCACTGAAGCTTTCTTT.

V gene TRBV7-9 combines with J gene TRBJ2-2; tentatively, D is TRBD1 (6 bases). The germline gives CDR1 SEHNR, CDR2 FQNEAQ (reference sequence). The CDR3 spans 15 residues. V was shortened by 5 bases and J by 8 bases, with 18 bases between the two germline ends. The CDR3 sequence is CASSGDRTPSGELFF. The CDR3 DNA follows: TGTGCCAGCAGCGGTGACAGGACCCCAAGTGGGGAGCTGTTTTTT.

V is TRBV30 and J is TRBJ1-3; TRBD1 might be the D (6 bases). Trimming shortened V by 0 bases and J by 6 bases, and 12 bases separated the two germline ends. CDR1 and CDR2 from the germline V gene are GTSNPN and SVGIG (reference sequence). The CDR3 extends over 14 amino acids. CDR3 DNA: TGTGCCTGGAGTGTACAAGGACAGACAAACACCATATATTTT. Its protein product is CAWSVQGQTNTIYF.

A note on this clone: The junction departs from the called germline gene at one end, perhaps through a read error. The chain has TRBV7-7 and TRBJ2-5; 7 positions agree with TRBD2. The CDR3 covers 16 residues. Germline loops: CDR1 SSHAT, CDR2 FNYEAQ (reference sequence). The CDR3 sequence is CASSLAPTGGRETQYF. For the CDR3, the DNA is TGTGCTAGCAGCTTAGCACCGACCGGGGGGAGGGAGACCCAGTACTTC.

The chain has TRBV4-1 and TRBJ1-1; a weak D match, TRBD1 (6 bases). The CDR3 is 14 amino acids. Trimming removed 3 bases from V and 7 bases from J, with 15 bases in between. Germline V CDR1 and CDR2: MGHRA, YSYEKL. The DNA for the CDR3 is TGCGCCAGCAGCCATTCCGGGGGGACAATTGAAGCTTTCTTT. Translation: CASSHSGGTIEAFF.

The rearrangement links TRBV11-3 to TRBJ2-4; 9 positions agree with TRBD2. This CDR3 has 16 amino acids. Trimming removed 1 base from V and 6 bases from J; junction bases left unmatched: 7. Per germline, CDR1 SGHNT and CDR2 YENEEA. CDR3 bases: TGTGCCAGCAGCTTAGGGTTAGCGGGAGAGGGAAACATTCAGTACTTC. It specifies CASSLGLAGEGNIQYF.

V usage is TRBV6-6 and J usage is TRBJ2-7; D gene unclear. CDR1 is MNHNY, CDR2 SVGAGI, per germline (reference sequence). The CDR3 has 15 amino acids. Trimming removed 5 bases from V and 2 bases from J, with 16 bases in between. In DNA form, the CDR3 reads TGTGCCAGCAGTCCCCCCGCGGATGGACCCTACGAGCAGTACTTC. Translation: CASSPPADGPYEQYF.

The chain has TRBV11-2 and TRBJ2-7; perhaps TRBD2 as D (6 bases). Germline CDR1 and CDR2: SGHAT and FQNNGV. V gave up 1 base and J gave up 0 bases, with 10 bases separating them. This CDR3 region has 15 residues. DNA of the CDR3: TGTGCCAGCAGCTTAGTCCGGGGGACCTCCTACGAGCAGTACTTC. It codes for CASSLVRGTSYEQYF. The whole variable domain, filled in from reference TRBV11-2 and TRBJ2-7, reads EAGVAQSPRYKIIEKRQSVAFWCNPISGHATLYWYQQILGQGPKLLIQFQNNGVVDDSQLPKDRFSAERLKGVDSTLKIQPAKLEDSAVYLCASSLVRGTSYEQYFGPGTRLTVT.

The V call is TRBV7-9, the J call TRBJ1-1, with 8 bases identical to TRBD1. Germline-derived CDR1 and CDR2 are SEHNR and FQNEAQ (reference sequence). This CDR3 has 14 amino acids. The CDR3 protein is CASRGQGAGTEAFF. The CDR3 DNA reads TGTGCGAGTCGCGGGCAGGGGGCAGGCACTGAAGCTTTCTTT.

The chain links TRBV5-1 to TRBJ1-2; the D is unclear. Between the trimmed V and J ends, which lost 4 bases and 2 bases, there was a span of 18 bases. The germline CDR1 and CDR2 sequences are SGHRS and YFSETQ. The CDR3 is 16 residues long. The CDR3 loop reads CASSMSVRGQNYGYTF. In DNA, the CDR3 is TGCGCCAGCAGCATGTCGGTGAGAGGGCAGAACTATGGCTACACCTTC.

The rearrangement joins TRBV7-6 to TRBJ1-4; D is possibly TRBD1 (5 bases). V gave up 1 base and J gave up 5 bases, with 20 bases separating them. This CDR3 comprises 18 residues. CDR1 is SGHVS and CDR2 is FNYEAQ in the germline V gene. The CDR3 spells CASSLVRDRRRSNEKLFF. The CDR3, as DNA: TGTGCCAGCAGCTTAGTCCGGGACCGCCGGCGCTCCAATGAAAAACTGTTTTTT.

The CDR3 DNA is TGTGCCAGCAGCGTAATACCGGGACAACCCTATGGCTACACCTTC. Its translation: CASSVIPGQPYGYTF. The chain couples TRBV14 to TRBJ1-2, with a weak D call TRBD1 (6 bases). The germline V gene encodes CDR1 SGHDN and CDR2 FVKESK. CDR3 length equals 15 residues. Deletions cut 5 bases from V and 4 bases from J, with 17 bases between.

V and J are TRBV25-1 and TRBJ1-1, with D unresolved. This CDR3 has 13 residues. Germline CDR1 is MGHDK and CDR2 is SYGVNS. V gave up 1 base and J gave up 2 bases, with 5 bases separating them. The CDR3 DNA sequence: TGTGCCAGCAGTGAATTTGGAAACACTGAAGCTTTCTTT. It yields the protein CASSEFGNTEAFF.

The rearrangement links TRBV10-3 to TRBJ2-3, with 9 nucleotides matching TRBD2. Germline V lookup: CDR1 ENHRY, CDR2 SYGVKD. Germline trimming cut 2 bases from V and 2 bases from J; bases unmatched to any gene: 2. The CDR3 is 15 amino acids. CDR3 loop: CAISEGLANTDTQYF. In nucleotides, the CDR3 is TGTGCCATCAGTGAGGGACTAGCGAACACAGATACGCAGTATTTT.

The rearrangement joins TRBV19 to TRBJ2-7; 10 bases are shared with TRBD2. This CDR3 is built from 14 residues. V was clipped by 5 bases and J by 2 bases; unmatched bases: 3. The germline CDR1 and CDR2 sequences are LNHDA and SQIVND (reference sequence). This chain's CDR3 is CASSPSGSTYEQYF. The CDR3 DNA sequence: TGTGCCAGTAGTCCTAGCGGGAGCACCTACGAGCAGTACTTC.

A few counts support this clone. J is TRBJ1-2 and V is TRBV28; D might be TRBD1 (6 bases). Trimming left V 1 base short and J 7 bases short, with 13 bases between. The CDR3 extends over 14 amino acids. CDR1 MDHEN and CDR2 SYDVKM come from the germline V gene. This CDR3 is CASSLFAGAVGYTF. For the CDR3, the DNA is TGTGCCAGCAGTTTATTCGCAGGGGCGGTTGGCTACACCTTC.

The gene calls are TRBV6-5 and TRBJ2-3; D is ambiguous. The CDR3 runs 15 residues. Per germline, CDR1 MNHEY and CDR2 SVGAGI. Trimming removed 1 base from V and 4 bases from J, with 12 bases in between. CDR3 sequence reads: CASSYWPLSSDTQYF. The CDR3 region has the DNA TGTGCCAGCAGTTACTGGCCCTTGTCTTCAGATACGCAGTATTTT.

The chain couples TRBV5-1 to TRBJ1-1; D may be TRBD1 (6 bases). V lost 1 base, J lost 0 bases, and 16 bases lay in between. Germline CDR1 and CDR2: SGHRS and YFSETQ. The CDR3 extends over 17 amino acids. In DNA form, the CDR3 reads TGCGCCAGCAGCTTGACCGCCCGCAGGGGTATGAACACTGAAGCTTTCTTT. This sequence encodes CASSLTARRGMNTEAFF. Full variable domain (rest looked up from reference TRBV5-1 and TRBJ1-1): KAGVTQTPRYLIKTRGQQVTLSCSPISGHRSVSWYQQTPGQGLQFLFEYFSETQRNKGNFPGRFSGRQFSNSRSEMNVSTLELGDSALYLCASSLTARRGMNTEAFFGQGTRLTVV.

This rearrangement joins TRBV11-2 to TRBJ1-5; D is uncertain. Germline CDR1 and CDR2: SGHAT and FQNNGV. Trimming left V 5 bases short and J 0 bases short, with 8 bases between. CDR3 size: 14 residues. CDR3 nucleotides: TGTGCCAGCAGCCGCGAGGGTAGCAATCAGCCCCAGCATTTT. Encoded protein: CASSREGSNQPQHF.

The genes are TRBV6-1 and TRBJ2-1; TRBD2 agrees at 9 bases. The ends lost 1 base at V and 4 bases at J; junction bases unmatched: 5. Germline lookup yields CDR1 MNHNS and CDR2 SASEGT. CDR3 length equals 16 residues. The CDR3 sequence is CASSEGAGGPYNEQFF. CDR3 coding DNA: TGTGCCAGCAGTGAAGGCGCGGGGGGGCCGTACAATGAGCAGTTCTTC.

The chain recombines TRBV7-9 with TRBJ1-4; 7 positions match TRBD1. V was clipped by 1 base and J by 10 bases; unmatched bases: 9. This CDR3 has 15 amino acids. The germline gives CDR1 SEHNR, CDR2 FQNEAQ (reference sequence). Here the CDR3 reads CASSLVSQGEGKLFF. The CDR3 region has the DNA TGTGCCAGCAGCTTAGTGAGCCAGGGGGAAGGAAAACTGTTTTTT.